Listed below are T cell receptor beta chains from one sample, sequenced in a study of vaccination and CD4 T cells after COVID-19. One entry per CDR3 protein results from TCRdb running MiXCR on the PCR reads. The table includes roughly 20,000 distinct CDR3 sequences, roughly 51% detected once. No antigen is known for these receptors. The sample consisted of CD4+ T cells from blood, cultured in vitro. Receptor source: a human donor who had recovered from COVID-19. Each CDR3 is given with its conserved first and last residue. D genes are given only for firm matches. Some rows mark clone size as missing; the rest say once, few, many or name a class of expanded clone.

J gene: TRBJ2-4
clone size: NA
V gene: TRBV19
D gene: TRBD1
CDR3 DNA: TGTGCCAGTAGTATAACAGGGGGCAAAAACATTCAGTACTTC
CDR3 protein: CASSITGGKNIQYF

J gene: TRBJ1-2
clone size: NA
V gene: TRBV5-5
D gene: TRBD1
CDR3 DNA: TGTGCCAGCAGCGGAGGACAGGGGAATGGCTACACCTTC
CDR3 protein: CASSGGQGNGYTF

J gene: TRBJ1-1
clone size: NA
V gene: TRBV7-9
D gene: NA
CDR3 DNA: TGTGCCAGCAGCTTACAGGGTGGAAAGACTGAAGCTTTCTTT
CDR3 protein: CASSLQGGKTEAFF

J gene: TRBJ2-6
clone size: NA
V gene: TRBV4-3
D gene: TRBD1
CDR3 DNA: TGCGCCAGCAGCCATGAAAACTTACAGGGGTCTGGGGCCAACGTCCTGACTTTC
CDR3 protein: CASSHENLQGSGANVLTF

J gene: TRBJ1-2
clone size: NA
V gene: TRBV20-1
D gene: NA
CDR3 DNA: TGCAGTGCTAGAGATACCAGGGCTGATGGCTACACCTTC
CDR3 protein: CSARDTRADGYTF

J gene: TRBJ2-6
clone size: NA
V gene: TRBV7-9
D gene: NA
CDR3 DNA: TGTGCCAGCAGCTTATGGGATCGGGACTCTGGGGCCAACGTCCTGACTTTC
CDR3 protein: CASSLWDRDSGANVLTF

J gene: TRBJ1-2
clone size: NA
V gene: TRBV20-1
D gene: TRBD1
CDR3 DNA: TGCAGTGCCCCGGACAGGGGCTCATCTAACTATGGCTACACCTTC
CDR3 protein: CSAPDRGSSNYGYTF

J gene: TRBJ1-1
clone size: few
V gene: TRBV6-1
D gene: NA
CDR3 DNA: TGTGCCAGCAGTGAACAGGGGTTGAACACTGAAGCTTTCTTT
CDR3 protein: CASSEQGLNTEAFF

J gene: TRBJ2-2
clone size: few
V gene: TRBV12-1
D gene: NA
CDR3 DNA: TGTGCCAGCAGCCATGGGGGGGGCGGGAGGTCAGGCACCGGGGAGCTGTTTTTT
CDR3 protein: CASSHGGGGRSGTGELFF

J gene: TRBJ2-1
clone size: NA
V gene: TRBV10-2
D gene: TRBD2
CDR3 DNA: TGCGCCAGCAGCCTAGCGGATGAGCAGTTCTTC
CDR3 protein: CASSLADEQFF

J gene: TRBJ1-1
clone size: NA
V gene: TRBV2
D gene: NA
CDR3 DNA: TGTGCCAGCAGTCCCCGCGAGAGAACTGAAGCTTTCTTT
CDR3 protein: CASSPRERTEAFF

J gene: TRBJ1-5
clone size: NA
V gene: TRBV19
D gene: NA
CDR3 DNA: TGTGCCAGTACCCGGACAGAATTAACTGTTAGAGGGCCCCAGCATTTT
CDR3 protein: CASTRTELTVRGPQHF

J gene: TRBJ1-6
clone size: few
V gene: TRBV19
D gene: NA
CDR3 DNA: TGTGCCAGTAGTATCCCAGGGACCCAATCACCCCTCCACTTT
CDR3 protein: CASSIPGTQSPLHF

J gene: TRBJ2-3
clone size: NA
V gene: TRBV12-3/TRBV12-4
D gene: NA
CDR3 DNA: TGTGCCAGCAGGTCCGGGCCTAGCACAGATACGCAGTATTTT
CDR3 protein: CASRSGPSTDTQYF

J gene: TRBJ2-7
clone size: NA
V gene: TRBV24-1
D gene: TRBD1
CDR3 DNA: TGTGCCCCAACAGGGGGCTACGCCTACGAGCAGTACTTC
CDR3 protein: CAPTGGYAYEQYF

J gene: TRBJ1-5
clone size: few
V gene: TRBV20-1
D gene: NA
CDR3 DNA: TGCAGTGCTAGACTGGATGGGTGGCCCCAGCATTTT
CDR3 protein: CSARLDGWPQHF

J gene: TRBJ2-5
clone size: NA
V gene: TRBV7-9
D gene: NA
CDR3 DNA: TGTGCCAGCAGCACAGGGGGGGCTAGAGAAGAGACCCAGTACTTC
CDR3 protein: CASSTGGAREETQYF

J gene: TRBJ2-7
clone size: few
V gene: TRBV7-9
D gene: NA
CDR3 DNA: TGTGCCAGCAGCTTAGGCGACCCGGATATCTACGAGCAGTACTTC
CDR3 protein: CASSLGDPDIYEQYF

J gene: TRBJ1-1
clone size: few
V gene: TRBV7-9
D gene: NA
CDR3 DNA: TGTGCCAGCAGCCCAGGACACAACATGAACACTGAAGCTTTCTTT
CDR3 protein: CASSPGHNMNTEAFF

J gene: TRBJ1-2
clone size: NA
V gene: TRBV19
D gene: NA
CDR3 DNA: TGTGCCAGTTCGGATCTCTATGGCTACACCTTC
CDR3 protein: CASSDLYGYTF

J gene: TRBJ1-1
clone size: NA
V gene: TRBV20-1
D gene: TRBD1
CDR3 DNA: TGCAGTGCGTACAGGGGGTACACTGAAGCTTTCTTT
CDR3 protein: CSAYRGYTEAFF

J gene: TRBJ2-1
clone size: NA
V gene: TRBV15
D gene: TRBD2
CDR3 DNA: TGTGCCACCAGCAGAGACCAAGGGAGACGGCGGGGGGCTTCCAATGAGCAGTTCTTC
CDR3 protein: CATSRDQGRRRGASNEQFF

J gene: TRBJ2-5
clone size: NA
V gene: TRBV24-1
D gene: NA
CDR3 DNA: TGTGCCACCAGTGATACAGGGCAGGAGACCCAGTACTTC
CDR3 protein: CATSDTGQETQYF

J gene: TRBJ2-4
clone size: NA
V gene: TRBV23-1
D gene: NA
CDR3 DNA: TGCGCCAGCAGTCAATGGGCCAGAAGATTAGCCAAAAACATTCAGTACTTC
CDR3 protein: CASSQWARRLAKNIQYF

J gene: TRBJ2-7
clone size: NA
V gene: TRBV7-2
D gene: NA
CDR3 DNA: TGTGCCAGCAGCCATTACTGGGGGGCGTTCGCCTACGAGCAGTACTTC
CDR3 protein: CASSHYWGAFAYEQYF

J gene: TRBJ1-5
clone size: NA
V gene: TRBV30
D gene: NA
CDR3 DNA: TGTGCCTGGAGTGTACAAGGGGGGCGGGGAAGCAATCAGCCCCAGCATTTT
CDR3 protein: CAWSVQGGRGSNQPQHF

J gene: TRBJ2-4
clone size: NA
V gene: TRBV28
D gene: NA
CDR3 DNA: TGTGCCAGCAGTTTATTTTCCAACGGCATAGCCAAAGACATTCAGTACTTC
CDR3 protein: CASSLFSNGIAKDIQYF

J gene: TRBJ2-3
clone size: NA
V gene: TRBV6-2/TRBV6-3
D gene: NA
CDR3 DNA: TGTGCCAGCAGTTACGGGGGGATAGATACGCAGTATTTT
CDR3 protein: CASSYGGIDTQYF

J gene: TRBJ1-6
clone size: NA
V gene: TRBV6-5
D gene: NA
CDR3 DNA: TGTGCCAGCAGTTACAGTGTACAATTAGAAGGTTCACCCCTCCACTTT
CDR3 protein: CASSYSVQLEGSPLHF

J gene: TRBJ1-6
clone size: NA
V gene: TRBV20-1
D gene: NA
CDR3 DNA: TGCAGTGCTAGAGAGGGGGGTCAGGGAGATAATTCACCCCTCCACTTT
CDR3 protein: CSAREGGQGDNSPLHF